The present TCR beta chain was sequenced within a study of cytomegalovirus exposure and HLA in healthy donors. Study results and caveats: An apparent linkage of common viral pathogens to several of the most significant clusters emerged in a later analysis.

PCR primers comprised 60 Vbeta and 13 Jbeta primers. The data were produced by immunoSEQ multiplex PCR, yet TCRdb's version contains in-frame clones alone and is incomplete. The repertoire consists of over 150,000 clones, with around 75% occurring once and the leading ten covering approximately 3%. Details on this clone: What it recognizes is unknown.

Germline CDR1 reads SEHNR; CDR2 reads FQNEAQ (reference sequence). The CDR3 has 16 residues. Between the trimmed V and J ends, which lost 5 bases and 2 bases, there was a span of 18 bases. The source material was PBMCs. This receptor was identified in a woman aged 50 to 65 in good health and CMV-seropositive. The chain joins TRBV7-9 to TRBJ1-2; D might be TRBD1 (5 bases). The CDR3 region is CASSTQQASLNYGYTF. The CDR3 DNA reads as TGTGCCAGCAGCACTCAACAGGCCTCCTTGAACTATGGCTACACCTTC.